This T cell receptor beta chain was sequenced during a study of T cell responses to AZD1222 COVID-19 vaccine (dated by TCRdb to the early 2020s). For context, the study as a whole: AZD1222 recipients whose second dose came at about 4 weeks and those whose second dose came at about 12 weeks were combined into one group, since spike-specific TCR depth and breadth did not differ between the two schedules. A total of 230 to 250 trial participants underwent TCR sequencing, of whom about 200 had received two doses of AZD1222 and some 25 had received two doses of the MenACWY control vaccine. Enrollment into the trials was organized by age into subgroups of 18-55, 56-69 and 70-plus years, and those subgroups contained about 160, 30 and 59 TCR-sequenced participants, respectively. What the work shows at the level of the full study, not this receptor alone: In the small 56-69-year group, the increase in depth fell short of significance, most likely because of low power. Spike-specific TCR breadth and depth rose significantly after two AZD1222 doses compared with day 0 and with MenACWY recipients. The vaccine-associated CD4 TCRs covered the entire spike protein, and the dominant responses fell in regions 160-218 and 743-854. Participants were mostly white British and included more females than males, and it was suggested by the authors that clonal diversity may have been underestimated. Conclusions about previously exposed vaccinees were limited because only 6 or 7 AZD1222 recipients were SARS-CoV-2 seropositive at baseline. No day 14 peak-response samples were available, so repertoires were characterized only after the peak T cell response. Epitopes outside the regions mutated in the B.1.351 and B.1.1.7 variants were reportedly recognized by nearly half of the unique spike-specific TCRs.

As to this clone: No antigen is known for it. No base qualities exist here, and no much larger clone lies one base off it.

The time point label for this specimen denotes: baseline before first vaccination. The vaccinee samples were drawn from two UK trials, COV001 and COV002, one of which was a single-blind randomized controlled phase 2/3 trial testing AZD1222 (ChAdOx1 nCoV-19) in healthy adults. Trial participant PBMC samples were collected at day 0 and day 28 after the second dose for TCRbeta chain sequencing. The CDR3 regions of human TCRbeta chains were subjected to immunosequencing. Per the source publication's procedure: TCRs in the repertoires were matched against a reference library of SARS-CoV-2-specific TCRs that had been generated with the MIRA antigen-specificity platform. Breadth meant the fraction of unique TCRs that were SARS-CoV-2-associated, whereas depth meant the fraction of total T cells that were SARS-CoV-2-associated. Each spike-specific TCR was assigned to its reactive spike region and to a CD4 or CD8 class using the MIRA data. Log10-transformed breadth and depth values were compared by one-way ANOVA with Sidak's multiple comparisons tests. As stored in TCRdb, this immuneACCESS dataset retains in-frame rearrangements with V and J assigned. A fraction of the clones does not appear; measured against another copy, unresolved V genes explain less than half of the discrepancy, and the remainder lacks a known reason. V, J and clone size are those of that table, while D and trimming were read from the DNA. This sample comprises around 77,000 clones, over 75% of them detected only once. The ten largest make up about 25% of the sample.

The CDR3 starts with the cysteine, ends with the phenylalanine, and has 14 residues. Here the CDR3 DNA is all that survives: 42 bases in frame from base 1. Reading the germline V gene (reference sequence) gives CDR1 LNHDA and CDR2 SQIVND. V loses 9 bases at its end and J loses 8 bases; junction bases beyond the gene matches: 13. The chain is encoded by TRBV19 joined to TRBJ1-2, and 9 bases in between align with TRBD1. This TCR came from an adult in good health. The sequencing here drew on peripheral blood, taken on day 0 of AZD1222 vaccination. The DNA reads as follows: TGTGCCAGCAGACGGACAGGGGAATCGATAGGCTACACCTTC. Its amino acids are CASRRTGESIGYTF.